This T cell receptor (beta chain) was identified during a study of T cells after yellow fever vaccination. Germline-derived CDR1 and CDR2 are SGHRS and YFSETQ. The J segment lost 0 bases and the V segment lost 2 bases, leaving 13 bases of the junction unmatched. The CDR3 length is 19 residues. A few counts support this clonotype. TCRdb independently ran MiXCR on the 5' RACE reads; one entry per CDR3 protein. Here the sample spans some 260,000 distinct CDR3 sequences, about 5.2% being singletons. The clonotype comes from a man aged 18 to 29 who received the YFV17D yellow fever vaccine. The specimen was CD4+ T cells sorted from PBMCs, collected on the day of the yellow fever booster vaccination. The V call is TRBV5-1, the J call TRBJ2-5, with 10 bases that match TRBD2. The CDR3 reads CASSFSRTEAGGYQETQYF. CDR3 coding DNA: TGCGCCAGCAGCTTCTCCCGGACTGAAGCGGGGGGGTACCAAGAGACCCAGTACTTC.